Listed below are T cell receptor beta chains from one sample, sequenced in a study of shared clonotypes between healthy human individuals. The table came from immunoSEQ multiplex PCR; TCRdb's copy has only in-frame clones and leaves some out. The sample gives 550,000 to 800,000 clones, around 72% of which show up once; 1.5% to 2% is in the top ten. The material sequenced was memory CD4+ T cells sorted from blood. These receptors originate from a woman aged 25 to 39 in good health. Both conserved end residues are part of each CDR3. D genes are given only for firm matches. The size of a clone is reported for some rows only, either as once, few or many, or as a class for expanded clones.

TRBV5-1	.	TRBJ1-6	.	CASSLEPGFSPLHF	TGCGCCAGCAGCTTGGAACCGGGGTTTTCACCCCTCCACTTT
TRBV19	once	TRBJ2-5	TRBD2	CASSKGGGLAVETQYF	TGTGCCAGTAGTAAGGGGGGCGGACTAGCGGTAGAGACCCAGTACTTC
TRBV2	.	TRBJ2-7	TRBD2	CASSRRERAEQYF	TGTGCCAGCAGTCGGCGGGAGAGGGCCGAGCAGTACTTC
TRBV29-1	.	TRBJ1-1	TRBD1	CSASRGRGDEAFF	TGCAGCGCATCCAGGGGGCGCGGGGATGAAGCTTTCTTT
TRBV7-2	.	TRBJ2-6	.	CASSSPRGISSGANVLTF	TGTGCCAGCAGCTCCCCCCGGGGGATCTCCTCTGGGGCCAACGTCCTGACTTTC
TRBV5-1	.	TRBJ2-7	.	CASSLTRYEQYF	TGCGCCAGCAGCTTAACCCGATACGAGCAGTACTTC
TRBV28	.	TRBJ2-7	TRBD2	CASSSSGTGSYEQYF	TGTGCCAGCAGTTCCAGCGGGACTGGCTCCTACGAGCAGTACTTC
TRBV7-9	once	TRBJ1-2	.	CASSASHASGGYTF	TGTGCCAGCAGCGCTAGCCACGCCTCGGGTGGCTACACCTTC
TRBV28	.	TRBJ1-2	TRBD1	CASNPPGQGAGYGYTF	TGTGCCAGCAATCCTCCTGGACAGGGGGCAGGGTATGGCTACACCTTC
TRBV11-2	many	TRBJ2-7	TRBD1	CASSPSTGGYEQYF	TGTGCCAGCAGCCCCTCGACAGGGGGCTACGAGCAGTACTTC
TRBV11-2	once	TRBJ2-7	TRBD1	CASSLIRGQGIREQYF	TGTGCCAGCAGCTTGATTAGGGGACAGGGGATACGCGAGCAGTACTTC
TRBV19	.	TRBJ1-1	TRBD1	CASRHRGMNTEAFF	TGTGCCAGTAGACACAGGGGAATGAATACTGAAGCTTTCTTT
TRBV5-1	.	TRBJ1-2	.	CASSGTVYGYTF	TGCGCCAGCAGCGGGACGGTCTATGGCTACACCTTC
TRBV11-2	once	TRBJ2-7	TRBD1	CASSLLDRVLAKYF	TGTGCCAGCAGCTTGCTGGACAGGGTATTAGCAAAGTACTTC
TRBV7-2	.	TRBJ2-1	.	CASSLGSTYNEQFF	TGTGCCAGCAGCTTAGGCTCAACCTACAATGAGCAGTTCTTC
TRBV5-4	.	TRBJ1-1	.	CASSLGAAGNTEAFF	TGTGCCAGCAGCTTGGGGGCGGCGGGGAACACTGAAGCTTTCTTT
TRBV5-5	few	TRBJ1-4	TRBD1	CASSPVGTGREKLFF	TGTGCCAGCAGCCCGGTAGGGACAGGCCGGGAAAAACTGTTTTTT
TRBV6-5	.	TRBJ1-4	.	CASSYSSGMEKLFF	TGTGCCAGCAGTTATAGTTCGGGGATGGAAAAACTGTTTTTT
TRBV30	.	TRBJ1-5	.	CAWSFGFNQPQHF	TGTGCCTGGAGTTTTGGGTTCAATCAGCCCCAGCATTTT
TRBV28	.	TRBJ1-3	.	CASSPTEGSGNTIYF	TGTGCCAGCAGCCCGACCGAGGGGTCTGGAAACACCATATATTTT
TRBV5-6	.	TRBJ1-1	.	CASSLGPTGVAFF	TGTGCCAGCAGCTTAGGCCCCACGGGGGTGGCTTTCTTT
TRBV12-1	.	TRBJ2-1	.	CASSLPPTSGTNEQFF	TGTGCCAGCAGCTTACCGCCGACTAGCGGGACTAATGAGCAGTTCTTC
TRBV2	.	TRBJ2-7	TRBD1	CASNRDSVNEQYF	TGTGCCAGCAATCGGGACAGTGTCAACGAGCAGTACTTC
TRBV25-1	.	TRBJ2-5	TRBD1	CASSDPDRVRETQYF	TGTGCCAGCAGTGACCCCGACAGGGTCCGTGAGACCCAGTACTTC
TRBV7-2	.	TRBJ1-5	.	CASSSTGTVNQPQHF	TGTGCCAGCAGCTCCACCGGGACGGTCAATCAGCCCCAGCATTTT
TRBV7-9	.	TRBJ1-5	TRBD1	CASSRTRQGGNQPQHF	TGTGCCAGCAGCCGGACGAGACAGGGGGGCAATCAGCCCCAGCATTTT
TRBV28	.	TRBJ1-5	.	CASSLGTPDQPQHF	TGTGCCAGCAGTTTGGGGACTCCTGATCAGCCCCAGCATTTT
TRBV10-1	.	TRBJ2-7	.	CASSGIRGSYEQYF	TGCGCCAGCAGTGGTATAAGGGGCTCCTACGAGCAGTACTTC
TRBV19	.	TRBJ2-3	TRBD2	CASSITGGRGTDTQYF	TGTGCCAGTAGTATAACTGGCGGGCGGGGGACAGATACGCAGTATTTT
TRBV29-1	once	TRBJ1-1	.	CSVTGETMNTEAFF	TGCAGCGTGACGGGTGAGACGATGAACACTGAAGCTTTCTTT
TRBV5-4	.	TRBJ2-1	.	CASSLDSGSYNEQFF	TGTGCCAGCAGCCTAGACTCTGGCTCCTACAATGAGCAGTTCTTC
TRBV10-3	once	TRBJ2-7	.	CAISEFVGAGEQYF	TGTGCCATCAGTGAGTTCGTCGGGGCGGGAGAGCAGTACTTC
TRBV27	.	TRBJ2-3	TRBD1	CASSSPGTGATDTQYF	TGTGCCAGCTCTTCCCCCGGGACAGGGGCCACAGATACGCAGTATTTT
TRBV28	.	TRBJ2-7	TRBD1	CASSFGQGVPYEQYF	TGTGCCAGCAGTTTCGGACAGGGGGTCCCCTACGAGCAGTACTTC
TRBV5-1	many	TRBJ2-5	.	CASSGQETQYF	TGCGCCAGCAGCGGGCAAGAGACCCAGTACTTC
TRBV10-2	.	TRBJ2-7	.	CASKERRQSYEQYF	TGCGCCAGCAAAGAAAGACGTCAGTCCTACGAGCAGTACTTC
TRBV5-1	.	TRBJ1-2	.	CASSLKETVYGYTF	TGCGCCAGCAGCTTGAAGGAAACCGTCTATGGCTACACCTTC
TRBV19	once	TRBJ1-2	TRBD1	CASSIATGQGYTF	TGTGCCAGTAGTATTGCGACAGGGCAGGGCTACACCTTC
TRBV5-1	few	TRBJ2-1	.	CASSLSSGDYNEQFF	TGCGCCAGCAGCTTGAGTAGCGGAGATTACAATGAGCAGTTCTTC
TRBV6-1	.	TRBJ2-7	.	CASSIGLAEQYF	TGTGCCAGCTCAATCGGGTTGGCCGAGCAGTACTTC
TRBV5-1	.	TRBJ2-3	TRBD2	CASSLAPGTSASRADTQYF	TGCGCCAGCAGCTTGGCCCCCGGGACTAGCGCCAGTAGAGCAGATACGCAGTATTTT
TRBV7-2	once	TRBJ2-7	.	CASSYGGRSYEQYF	TGTGCCAGCAGCTATGGGGGAAGAAGTTACGAGCAGTACTTC
TRBV29-1	.	TRBJ2-5	TRBD1	CSVRTGEETQYF	TGCAGCGTGCGGACAGGGGAAGAGACCCAGTACTTC
TRBV5-1	.	TRBJ2-4	.	CASSLAWGDSNIQYF	TGCGCCAGCAGCTTGGCGTGGGGAGACTCAAACATTCAGTACTTC
TRBV6-6	.	TRBJ2-5	.	CASSYSGVAETQYF	TGTGCCAGCAGTTACAGTGGGGTGGCGGAGACCCAGTACTTC
TRBV7-2	.	TRBJ1-3	.	CASSFEASGNTIYF	TGTGCCAGCAGCTTTGAGGCCTCTGGAAACACCATATATTTT
TRBV7-8	.	TRBJ2-1	TRBD2	CASSLGSITGGWNEQFF	TGTGCCAGCAGCTTAGGTAGTATAACGGGAGGGTGGAATGAGCAGTTCTTC